This is a list of T cell receptor beta chains from one sample in a study of cytomegalovirus exposure and HLA in healthy donors. Method: immunoSEQ multiplex PCR; TCRdb's copy keeps in-frame clones and lacks some. Here the sample spans under 150,000 clones, 70% to 80% being singletons. What was sequenced was PBMCs. The receptors come from a woman aged 45 to 65 in good health and CMV-seropositive. Each CDR3 is given with its conserved first and last residue. The order of the fields is CDR3 DNA, CDR3 protein, J gene, V gene, D gene, clone size. The D gene is left open where the match is weak. The listing skips clone size in some rows; elsewhere it reads once, few, many or a size class.

CDR3nt: TGTGCCAGCAGTTACGGGGGACTCCGACCCGGGGAGCTGTTTTTT
CDR3aa: CASSYGGLRPGELFF
j_gene: TRBJ2-2
v_gene: TRBV6-5
d_gene: NA
abundance: NA

CDR3nt: TGTGCCAGCACCAAAGGGGCGGCACCGAACACTGAAGCTTTCTTT
CDR3aa: CASTKGAAPNTEAFF
j_gene: TRBJ1-1
v_gene: TRBV7-8
d_gene: NA
abundance: NA

CDR3nt: TGCAGCATGGCGGACAGGGCCAAGAACACTGAAGCTTTCTTT
CDR3aa: CSMADRAKNTEAFF
j_gene: TRBJ1-1
v_gene: TRBV29-1
d_gene: TRBD1
abundance: NA

CDR3nt: TGTGCCAGCAGCCCGACAGGGTCTAGGGGGACGGCTTTCTTT
CDR3aa: CASSPTGSRGTAFF
j_gene: TRBJ1-1
v_gene: TRBV5-5
d_gene: TRBD1
abundance: few

CDR3nt: TGCGCCAGCAGCTTGGCCGGGTCGGATGAGCAGTTCTTC
CDR3aa: CASSLAGSDEQFF
j_gene: TRBJ2-1
v_gene: TRBV5-1
d_gene: NA
abundance: few

CDR3nt: TGTGCCATCACCCAATTCGGCGGGAACACAGATACGCAGTATTTT
CDR3aa: CAITQFGGNTDTQYF
j_gene: TRBJ2-3
v_gene: TRBV10-3
d_gene: NA
abundance: once

CDR3nt: TGTGCCAGCAGTACTAGCGGGAGGGCCCGGGCGACAGATACGCAGTATTTT
CDR3aa: CASSTSGRARATDTQYF
j_gene: TRBJ2-3
v_gene: TRBV27
d_gene: TRBD2
abundance: NA

CDR3nt: TGTGCCAGCAGCTTAGGCCAGGGGCCCGGTTGGAAGGGCTACACCTTC
CDR3aa: CASSLGQGPGWKGYTF
j_gene: TRBJ1-2
v_gene: TRBV13
d_gene: NA
abundance: NA

CDR3nt: TGTGCCTGGAGTTGGACAGGGGGTGGTCTGGACACCATATATTTT
CDR3aa: CAWSWTGGGLDTIYF
j_gene: TRBJ1-3
v_gene: TRBV30
d_gene: TRBD1
abundance: few

CDR3nt: TGTGCCACCCGGGCGGGAGGGCCAGCCAATGAGCAGTTCTTC
CDR3aa: CATRAGGPANEQFF
j_gene: TRBJ2-1
v_gene: TRBV7-9
d_gene: TRBD2
abundance: NA

CDR3nt: TGTGCCAGCGGGACTAGCAGGACCGGGGAGCTGTTTTTT
CDR3aa: CASGTSRTGELFF
j_gene: TRBJ2-2
v_gene: TRBV2
d_gene: TRBD2
abundance: few

CDR3nt: TGTGCTAGTGGCCCGGGCCCGGGAGGTAGCAATCAGCCCCAGCATTTT
CDR3aa: CASGPGPGGSNQPQHF
j_gene: TRBJ1-5
v_gene: TRBV12-5
d_gene: NA
abundance: NA

CDR3nt: TGTGCCAGCAGCCCACATCGGGAGTCCTACACCTTC
CDR3aa: CASSPHRESYTF
j_gene: TRBJ1-2
v_gene: TRBV7-2
d_gene: NA
abundance: NA

CDR3nt: TGTGCCTGGAACTCCCGGACTAGCGGCACCACCTCGCAGTTCTTC
CDR3aa: CAWNSRTSGTTSQFF
j_gene: TRBJ2-1
v_gene: TRBV30
d_gene: TRBD2
abundance: NA

CDR3nt: TGTGCCTGGAGTGTCGGGAGAGATACGCAGTATTTT
CDR3aa: CAWSVGRDTQYF
j_gene: TRBJ2-3
v_gene: TRBV30
d_gene: NA
abundance: few

CDR3nt: TGTGCCAGCAGCCAAGATTCTATCCCGACTAGCGGGAGTAACACCGGGGAGCTGTTTTTT
CDR3aa: CASSQDSIPTSGSNTGELFF
j_gene: TRBJ2-2
v_gene: TRBV4-2
d_gene: TRBD2
abundance: NA

CDR3nt: TGTGCCACCACCGGGACTAGCGCTTACTCCTACAATGAGCAGTTCTTC
CDR3aa: CATTGTSAYSYNEQFF
j_gene: TRBJ2-1
v_gene: TRBV10-3
d_gene: TRBD2
abundance: NA

CDR3nt: TGCGCCAGCAGCCAAGGGACTGGAAAATACGAGCAGTACTTC
CDR3aa: CASSQGTGKYEQYF
j_gene: TRBJ2-7
v_gene: TRBV4-3
d_gene: NA
abundance: few

CDR3nt: TGTGCCACCTGGGACAGGGAATTATATTTGGGCAATCAGCCCCAGCATTTT
CDR3aa: CATWDRELYLGNQPQHF
j_gene: TRBJ1-5
v_gene: TRBV19
d_gene: TRBD1
abundance: NA

CDR3nt: TGCGCCAGCAGCCTCGGGGGACTAGCGGACACAGATACGCAGTATTTT
CDR3aa: CASSLGGLADTDTQYF
j_gene: TRBJ2-3
v_gene: TRBV5-1
d_gene: TRBD2
abundance: NA

CDR3nt: TGTGCCAGCAGTGGACACCCCCCGCGGCGGGACTCCGCACTTCAGTACTTC
CDR3aa: CASSGHPPRRDSALQYF
j_gene: TRBJ2-4
v_gene: TRBV6-1
d_gene: NA
abundance: once

CDR3nt: TGTGCCAGTAGTCCAATCTCCGGGACACCCAAGGACGGCTATGGCTACACCTTC
CDR3aa: CASSPISGTPKDGYGYTF
j_gene: TRBJ1-2
v_gene: TRBV19
d_gene: NA
abundance: NA

CDR3nt: TGTGCCTGGGGTAGGACAGGGATAACTGAAGCTTTCTTT
CDR3aa: CAWGRTGITEAFF
j_gene: TRBJ1-1
v_gene: TRBV30
d_gene: TRBD1
abundance: NA